The entry below describes one T cell receptor beta chain. The data derive from a study of blood T cell repertoires in COVID-19. Looking at the study overall: Material from acute and convalescent COVID-19 was sourced from the United States, Italy and Spain. T cells, B-cell-depleted T cells, or PBMCs provided the cDNA or gDNA that served as material.

Profiled with immunoSEQ multiplex PCR; TCRdb holds only in-frame clones, not every one. Found here are 150,000 to 200,000 clones, over 70% of them singletons; the top ten hold 6.5% to 7.5%. Trimming took off 0 bases at V and 5 bases at J, with 14 bases between the two ends. Germline CDR1 and CDR2: SGHRS and YFSETQ. This CDR3 region has 16 residues. The sample consisted of peripheral blood. The V and J genes are TRBV5-1 and TRBJ2-2, with D possibly being TRBD2 (6 bases). The TCR originated in a woman aged 40 to 49 with COVID-19, enrolled during active disease. The CDR3 bases are TGCGCCAGCAGCTTGGTTCGGAGGGGATCGACCGGGGAGCTGTTTTTT. It encodes CASSLVRRGSTGELFF.